The text below deals with one T cell receptor beta chain. This sample was taken from a study of blood T cell repertoires in COVID-19. Study as a whole: COVID-19 samples collected from the United States, Italy and Spain covered acute and convalescent phases.

Under the authors' procedure: Reference gene primer amplification in the assay estimated nucleated cell counts. TCRdb's table, derived via immunoSEQ multiplex PCR, lists solely in-frame clones and lacks some. V, J and clone size derive from that table, while D and trimming were established from the DNA sequence. The table shows about 150,000 clones, with roughly nine tenths occurring only once. Followed longitudinally, the Seattle patients had been enrolled during active infection. The CDR3 loop spans 17 amino acids. V lost 2 bases and J lost 2; bases outside the gene matches: 11. The germline V gene encodes CDR1 KGHSH and CDR2 LQKENI.

The rearrangement uses TRBV18 and TRBJ1-2; 7 nucleotides align to TRBD1. Source material: peripheral blood. This receptor was taken from a man between 18 and 35 years old with COVID-19, enrolled during active disease. Written as DNA, the CDR3 is TGTGCCAGCTCACCATTGGGACAGCCCAGAGCGAACTATGGCTACACCTTC. Translating gives CASSPLGQPRANYGYTF.